This is a list of T cell receptor beta chains from one sample in a study of T cells in localized non-small cell lung cancer. TCRdb's copy holds only in-frame clones and misses some; the assay was immunoSEQ multiplex PCR. In the table there are over 20,000 clones, less than 95% of which are singletons. The specimen comprised peripheral blood, sampled before any cancer treatment. The receptor source for this set is an older female donor with stage II squamous cell lung carcinoma. CDR3s include the opening cysteine and the closing phenylalanine or tryptophan. A D gene is named only where the DNA matches it firmly. Rows give clone size only sometimes, using once, few, many, or a class for an expanded clone.

cdr3_aa	cdr3_nt	d_call	clone_size	v_call	j_call
CASSQGYEQYF	TGTGCCAGCAGCCAAGGGTACGAGCAGTACTTC	NA	NA	TRBV14	TRBJ2-7
CASSLVGGDGTEAFF	TGTGCCAGCAGCTTGGTCGGGGGGGATGGCACTGAAGCTTTCTTT	NA	NA	TRBV5-4	TRBJ1-1
CSVDGGTVGNYGYTF	TGCAGCGTTGACGGGGGGACAGTGGGTAACTATGGCTACACCTTC	TRBD1	NA	TRBV29-1	TRBJ1-2
CASSSGRGPRSYEQYF	TGTGCCAGCAGCTCGGGCAGGGGACCCCGCTCCTACGAGCAGTACTTC	NA	NA	TRBV5-6	TRBJ2-7
CASSLFPGREQYF	TGTGCCAGCAGTTTATTCCCAGGGAGGGAGCAGTACTTC	NA	NA	TRBV27	TRBJ2-7
CASSSRDLTNYGYTF	TGTGCCAGCAGCTCTCGGGACCTAACTAACTATGGCTACACCTTC	NA	NA	TRBV6-1	TRBJ1-2
CASSLGGIPSTDTQYF	TGTGCCAGCAGCTTAGGCGGGATCCCGAGCACAGATACGCAGTATTTT	NA	NA	TRBV7-3	TRBJ2-3
CASSYGINNQPQHF	TGTGCCAGCAGTTACGGTATCAACAATCAGCCCCAGCATTTT	NA	NA	TRBV6-6	TRBJ1-5
CASSLGQGVYYGYTF	TGCGCCAGCAGCCTTGGCCAGGGGGTTTACTATGGCTACACCTTC	TRBD1	NA	TRBV23-1	TRBJ1-2
CSAVQSYEQYF	TGCAGTGCTGTCCAGAGCTACGAGCAGTACTTC	NA	once	TRBV20-1	TRBJ2-7
CASSFTGTPRPYNEQFF	TGTGCCAGCAGCTTTACCGGGACTCCTCGCCCCTACAATGAGCAGTTCTTC	NA	NA	TRBV11-2	TRBJ2-1
CASSLWVGTGSGYTF	TGTGCCAGCAGTTTATGGGTCGGGACAGGGAGTGGCTACACCTTC	TRBD1	NA	TRBV28	TRBJ1-2
CASSSPPQGLGGNTIYF	TGTGCCAGCAGCTCGCCGCCACAGGGGTTGGGCGGAAACACCATATATTTT	TRBD1	NA	TRBV7-2	TRBJ1-3
CASSPSLTQGAQETQYF	TGTGCCAGCAGTCCTTCCTTGACCCAGGGGGCCCAAGAGACCCAGTACTTC	TRBD1	NA	TRBV27	TRBJ2-5
CASSYPGQNYGYTF	TGTGCCAGCAGTTACCCCGGACAGAACTATGGCTACACCTTC	NA	NA	TRBV6-6	TRBJ1-2
CASETQAGGRINEQFF	TGTGCCAGTGAAACCCAAGCGGGGGGCCGTATCAATGAGCAGTTCTTC	TRBD2	once	TRBV6-6	TRBJ2-1
CASSGGFNTEAFF	TGCGCCAGCAGCGGGGGGTTTAACACTGAAGCTTTCTTT	NA	NA	TRBV5-1	TRBJ1-1
CTSSLGRVLGLGYTF	TGCACCAGCAGCCTTGGGCGGGTTCTGGGACTTGGCTACACCTTC	NA	NA	TRBV1	TRBJ1-2
CATMEWGTESGYTF	TGTGCCACCATGGAGTGGGGGACAGAGAGTGGCTACACCTTC	TRBD1	NA	TRBV15	TRBJ1-2
CASSRDSYTDTQYF	TGTGCCAGCAGCCGCGACAGTTACACAGATACGCAGTATTTT	NA	NA	TRBV7-2	TRBJ2-3
CASSLGVVQGKNIQYF	TGTGCCAGCAGCTTAGGAGTAGTACAGGGTAAAAACATTCAGTACTTC	NA	NA	TRBV7-9	TRBJ2-4
CASSLERGLQETQYF	TGCGCCAGCAGCTTGGAAAGGGGGCTCCAAGAGACCCAGTACTTC	TRBD1	NA	TRBV5-1	TRBJ2-5
CASSLTSFYEQYF	TGTGCCAGCAGCTTAACGTCCTTCTACGAGCAGTACTTC	NA	NA	TRBV7-2	TRBJ2-7
CASSIAMVTEAFF	TGTGCCAGCAGCATAGCCATGGTCACTGAAGCTTTCTTT	NA	once	TRBV7-9	TRBJ1-1
CASSNLTGRSTDTQYF	TGTGCCAGCAGCAACCTCACAGGGAGGAGCACAGATACGCAGTATTTT	NA	NA	TRBV21-1	TRBJ2-3
CASSLFRWVEAFF	TGTGCCAGCAGCTTGTTTCGATGGGTAGAAGCTTTCTTT	NA	once	TRBV5-6	TRBJ1-1
CASSVFGEWETQYF	TGTGCCAGCAGCGTATTCGGCGAGTGGGAGACCCAGTACTTC	NA	once	TRBV9	TRBJ2-5
CASSSSFSNTNYGYTF	TGTGCCAGCAGCTCTTCCTTTAGTAACACTAACTATGGCTACACCTTC	NA	NA	TRBV7-9	TRBJ1-2
CASSLFQGWDNEQFF	TGTGCCAGCAGTTTATTCCAGGGATGGGACAATGAGCAGTTCTTC	NA	NA	TRBV28	TRBJ2-1
CATGQGRNSYNEQFF	TGTGCCACCGGGCAGGGGCGCAACTCCTACAATGAGCAGTTCTTC	NA	NA	TRBV15	TRBJ2-1
CASSVRLGGIGYGYTF	TGTGCCAGCAGTGTTCGTCTCGGGGGAATTGGCTATGGCTACACCTTC	NA	NA	TRBV2	TRBJ1-2
CAISESGDTGELFF	TGTGCCATCAGTGAGAGTGGGGACACCGGGGAGCTGTTTTTT	NA	NA	TRBV10-3	TRBJ2-2
CASSPRGVRNQPQHF	TGTGCCAGCAGCCCCCGCGGGGTGAGGAATCAGCCCCAGCATTTT	NA	NA	TRBV7-2	TRBJ1-5
CASSLLKDRVGGNEQFF	TGTGCCAGCAGCCTTCTCAAGGACAGGGTAGGGGGTAATGAGCAGTTCTTC	TRBD1	NA	TRBV5-4	TRBJ2-1
CASSPTSGGPAGTQYF	TGTGCCAGCTCACCTACTAGCGGGGGGCCGGCCGGGACCCAGTACTTC	TRBD2	few	TRBV18	TRBJ2-5
CASSYLAGGSSYNEQFF	TGCGCCAGCAGCTACTTAGCGGGAGGGAGCTCCTACAATGAGCAGTTCTTC	TRBD2	NA	TRBV5-1	TRBJ2-1
CASSYGEGSGRYEQYF	TGTGCCAGCAGTTACGGGGAGGGGTCAGGCCGCTACGAGCAGTACTTC	TRBD2	NA	TRBV6-6	TRBJ2-7
CASSQGGAGAYGYTF	TGTGCCAGCAGCCAAGGAGGGGCAGGGGCCTATGGCTACACCTTC	NA	NA	TRBV7-2	TRBJ1-2
CASRGYETGYNEQFF	TGTGCCAGCAGGGGGTATGAGACGGGGTACAATGAGCAGTTCTTC	NA	NA	TRBV28	TRBJ2-1
CASSVSGAQETQYF	TGCGCCAGCAGCGTAAGCGGGGCCCAAGAGACCCAGTACTTC	TRBD2	NA	TRBV5-1	TRBJ2-5
CAWRRGFLGTGELFF	TGTGCCTGGAGACGGGGGTTCTTGGGCACCGGGGAGCTGTTTTTT	NA	NA	TRBV30	TRBJ2-2
CASSSRGQSNQPQHF	TGTGCCAGCAGCAGTCGGGGGCAAAGCAATCAGCCCCAGCATTTT	NA	NA	TRBV7-2	TRBJ1-5
CASSLLAGASSTDTQYF	TGCGCCAGCAGCTTACTAGCGGGGGCGTCTAGCACAGATACGCAGTATTTT	TRBD2	NA	TRBV5-1	TRBJ2-3
CASSLRDTDTQYF	TGTGCCAGCAGCTTAAGGGACACAGATACGCAGTATTTT	NA	NA	TRBV7-9	TRBJ2-3
CSVEDPIETQYF	TGCAGCGTTGAAGACCCAATTGAGACCCAGTACTTC	NA	NA	TRBV29-1	TRBJ2-5
CASSIRRQSVQYSNQPQHF	TGTGCCAGTAGTATTCGTCGTCAGTCAGTTCAGTATAGCAATCAGCCCCAGCATTTT	NA	once	TRBV19	TRBJ1-5
CASRQDTYEQYF	TGTGCCAGCAGACAGGACACCTACGAGCAGTACTTC	NA	NA	TRBV6-1	TRBJ2-7
CASSGSSGGTEAFF	TGCGCCAGCAGTGGGTCGTCAGGGGGTACCGAAGCTTTCTTT	TRBD1	NA	TRBV10-1	TRBJ1-1
CASGLAQGTLHF	TGTGCTAGTGGTTTGGCACAGGGCACCCTCCACTTT	NA	NA	TRBV12-5	TRBJ1-6